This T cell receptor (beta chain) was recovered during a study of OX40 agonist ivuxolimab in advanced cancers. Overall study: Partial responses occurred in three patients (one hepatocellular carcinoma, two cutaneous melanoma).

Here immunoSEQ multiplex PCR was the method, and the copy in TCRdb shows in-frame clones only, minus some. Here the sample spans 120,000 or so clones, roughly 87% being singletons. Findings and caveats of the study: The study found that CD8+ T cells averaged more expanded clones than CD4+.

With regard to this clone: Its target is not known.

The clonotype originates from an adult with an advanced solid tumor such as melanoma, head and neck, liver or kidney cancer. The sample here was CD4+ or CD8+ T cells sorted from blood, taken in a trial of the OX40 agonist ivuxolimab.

CDR3 in amino acids: CAWSVERVDTQYF. The CDR3 nucleotides are TGTGCCTGGAGCGTCGAGAGAGTAGATACGCAGTATTTT. This rearrangement joins TRBV30 to TRBJ2-3; no definite D call. This CDR3 has 13 residues. Germline CDR1 and CDR2: GTSNPN and SVGIG (reference sequence). Trimming took off 3 bases at V and 5 bases at J, with 12 bases between the two ends.